The following is a T cell receptor (beta chain) sequence with its context. The data were taken from a study of blood T cells in healthy people across ages. The second PCR ran 7 to 11 cycles with a sample-barcoded 5' primer and J-beta primers. The template-switch adaptor was a 5' adaptor with 12 random nucleotides. It tagged each cDNA molecule. TCRdb passed the 5' RACE reads through MiXCR, listing each CDR3 protein once. The table records 580,000 or so distinct CDR3 sequences, 47% of them present only once. Germline CDR1 is DFQATT and CDR2 is SNEGSKA (reference sequence). The CDR3 extends over 13 amino acids. The V end lost 2 bases, the J end lost 3 bases, and 9 bases lay between the germline ends.

This TCR derives from a man older than 75 in good health. Sequencing was carried out using blood. The chain joins TRBV20-1 to TRBJ2-3; D is ambiguous. The CDR3 region is CSARWTPTDTQYF. The CDR3 DNA reads TGCAGTGCTAGATGGACCCCGACAGATACGCAGTATTTT.